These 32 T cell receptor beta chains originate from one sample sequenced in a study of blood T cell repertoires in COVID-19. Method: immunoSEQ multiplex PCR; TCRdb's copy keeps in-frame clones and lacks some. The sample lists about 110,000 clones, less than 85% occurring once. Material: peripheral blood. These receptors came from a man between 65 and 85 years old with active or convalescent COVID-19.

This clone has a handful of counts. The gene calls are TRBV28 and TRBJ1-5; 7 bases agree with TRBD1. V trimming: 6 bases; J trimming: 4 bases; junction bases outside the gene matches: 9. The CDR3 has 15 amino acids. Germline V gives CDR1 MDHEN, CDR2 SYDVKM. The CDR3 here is CASSSGQRGNQPQHF. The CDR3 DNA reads TGTGCCAGCAGCTCGGGACAGCGTGGGAATCAGCCCCAGCATTTT.

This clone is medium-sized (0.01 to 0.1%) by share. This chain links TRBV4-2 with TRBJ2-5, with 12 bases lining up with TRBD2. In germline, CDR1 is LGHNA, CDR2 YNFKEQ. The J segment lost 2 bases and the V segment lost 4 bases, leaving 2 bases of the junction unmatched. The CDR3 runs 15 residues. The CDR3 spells CASSRGTSGQETQYF. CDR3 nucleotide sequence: TGTGCCAGCAGCCGAGGGACTAGCGGGCAAGAGACCCAGTACTTC.

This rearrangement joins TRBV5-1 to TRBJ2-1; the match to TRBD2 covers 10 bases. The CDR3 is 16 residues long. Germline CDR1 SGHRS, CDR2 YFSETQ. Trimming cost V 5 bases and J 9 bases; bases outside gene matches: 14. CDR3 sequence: CASRSSIAGGNSEQFF. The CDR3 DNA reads TGCGCCAGCAGATCTTCAATAGCGGGAGGAAACAGTGAGCAGTTCTTC. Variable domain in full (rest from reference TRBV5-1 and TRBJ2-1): KAGVTQTPRYLIKTRGQQVTLSCSPISGHRSVSWYQQTPGQGLQFLFEYFSETQRNKGNFPGRFSGRQFSNSRSEMNVSTLELGDSALYLCASRSSIAGGNSEQFFGPGTRLTVL.

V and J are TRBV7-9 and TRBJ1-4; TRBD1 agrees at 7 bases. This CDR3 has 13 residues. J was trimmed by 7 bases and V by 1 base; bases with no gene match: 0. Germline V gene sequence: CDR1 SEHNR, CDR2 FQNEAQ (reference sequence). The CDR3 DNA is TGTGCCAGCAGCTTAGGACAGGGTGAAAAACTGTTTTTT. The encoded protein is CASSLGQGEKLFF. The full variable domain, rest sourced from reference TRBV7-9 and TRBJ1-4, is DTGVSQNPRHKITKRGQNVTFRCDPISEHNRLYWYRQTLGQGPEFLTYFQNEAQLEKSRLLSDRFSAERPKGSFSTLEIQRTEQGDSAMYLCASSLGQGEKLFFGSGTQLSVL.

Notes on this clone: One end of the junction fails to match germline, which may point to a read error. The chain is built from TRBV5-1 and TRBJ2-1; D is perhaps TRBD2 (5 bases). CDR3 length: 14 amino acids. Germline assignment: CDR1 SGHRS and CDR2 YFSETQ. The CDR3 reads CASSLGSSYNEQFF. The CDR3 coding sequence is TGCGCCAGCAGTTTGGGGAGCTCCTACAATGAGCAGTTCTTC.

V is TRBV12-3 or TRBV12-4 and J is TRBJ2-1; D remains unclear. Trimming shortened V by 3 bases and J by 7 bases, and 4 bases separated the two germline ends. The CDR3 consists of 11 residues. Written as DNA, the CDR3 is TGTGCCAGCAGTTTTTATAATGAGCAGTTCTTC. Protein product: CASSFYNEQFF.

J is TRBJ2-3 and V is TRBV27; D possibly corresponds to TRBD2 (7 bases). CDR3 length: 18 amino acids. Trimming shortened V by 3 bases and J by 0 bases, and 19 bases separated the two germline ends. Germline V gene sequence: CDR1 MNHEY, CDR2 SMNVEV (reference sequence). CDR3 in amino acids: CASSLGRWGGSSTDTQYF. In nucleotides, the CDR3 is TGTGCCAGCAGTTTGGGCAGGTGGGGGGGCAGTAGCACAGATACGCAGTATTTT.

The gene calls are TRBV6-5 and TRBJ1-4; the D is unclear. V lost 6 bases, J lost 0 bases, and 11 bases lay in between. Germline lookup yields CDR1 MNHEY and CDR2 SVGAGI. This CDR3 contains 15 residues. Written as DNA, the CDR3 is TGTGCCAGCAGATTATCACAGTCAACTAATGAAAAACTGTTTTTT. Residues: CASRLSQSTNEKLFF.

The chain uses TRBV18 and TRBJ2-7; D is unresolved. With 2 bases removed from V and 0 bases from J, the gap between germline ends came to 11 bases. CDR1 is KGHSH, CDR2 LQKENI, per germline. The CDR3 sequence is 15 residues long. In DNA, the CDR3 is TGTGCCAGCTCACCATTAGAAGCCTTCTCCTACGAGCAGTACTTC. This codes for CASSPLEAFSYEQYF.

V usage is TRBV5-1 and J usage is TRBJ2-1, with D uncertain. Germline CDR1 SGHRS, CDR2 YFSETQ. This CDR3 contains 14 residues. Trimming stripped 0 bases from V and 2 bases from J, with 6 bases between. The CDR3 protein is CASSLAVAYNEQFF. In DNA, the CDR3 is TGCGCCAGCAGCTTGGCCGTAGCCTACAATGAGCAGTTCTTC.

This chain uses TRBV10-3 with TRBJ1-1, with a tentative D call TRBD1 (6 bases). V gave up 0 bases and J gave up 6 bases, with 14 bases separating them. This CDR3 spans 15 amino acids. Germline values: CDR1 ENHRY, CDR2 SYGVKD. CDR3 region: CAISESSDRYAEAFF. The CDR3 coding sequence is TGTGCCATCAGTGAGTCCTCTGACAGGTACGCTGAAGCTTTCTTT.

The DNA of the CDR3 is TGTGCCAGCAGCTTAGCCACAGGTCCAATTCAAGAGACCCAGTACTTC. It codes for CASSLATGPIQETQYF. The rearrangement joins TRBV7-9 to TRBJ2-5; maybe TRBD1 (5 bases). V was pared by 0 bases and J by 2 bases, with 13 bases between. Germline V gene sequence: CDR1 SEHNR, CDR2 FQNEAQ (reference sequence). CDR3 length equals 16 residues.

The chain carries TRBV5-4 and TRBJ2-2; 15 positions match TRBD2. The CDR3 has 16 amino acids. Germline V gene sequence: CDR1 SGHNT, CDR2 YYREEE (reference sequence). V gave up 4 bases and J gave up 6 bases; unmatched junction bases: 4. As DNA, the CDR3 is TGTGCCAGCAGCCGGACTAGCGGGAGGGTCGCCGGGGAGCTGTTTTTT. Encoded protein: CASSRTSGRVAGELFF.

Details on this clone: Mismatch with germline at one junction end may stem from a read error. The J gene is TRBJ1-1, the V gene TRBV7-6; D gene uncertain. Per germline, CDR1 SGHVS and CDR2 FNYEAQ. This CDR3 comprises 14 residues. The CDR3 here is CASSIAGWSTEAFF. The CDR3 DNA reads TGTGCCAGCAGCATAGCTGGGTGGAGCACTGAAGCTTTCTTT.

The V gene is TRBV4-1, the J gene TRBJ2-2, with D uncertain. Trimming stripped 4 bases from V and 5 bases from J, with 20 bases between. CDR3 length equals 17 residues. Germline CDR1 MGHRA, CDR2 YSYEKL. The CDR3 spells CASSRLGQSLRTGELFF. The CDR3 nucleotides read TGCGCCAGCAGCCGCCTAGGTCAGTCATTACGAACCGGGGAGCTGTTTTTT.

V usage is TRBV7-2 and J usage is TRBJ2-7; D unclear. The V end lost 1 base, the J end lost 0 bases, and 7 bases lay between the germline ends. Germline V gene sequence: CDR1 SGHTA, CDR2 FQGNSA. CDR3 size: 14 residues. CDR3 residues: CASSLDPSSYEQYF. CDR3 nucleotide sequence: TGTGCCAGCAGCTTAGATCCGAGCTCCTACGAGCAGTACTTC.

CDR3 loop: CASRRTGDTEAFF. DNA of the CDR3: TGTGCCAGCAGGCGGACAGGGGACACTGAAGCTTTCTTT. The chain couples TRBV3-1 (or the pseudogene TRBV3-2) to TRBJ1-1, with TRBD1 identical over 9 bases. Looked up from germline, CDR1 is LGHDT and CDR2 is YNNKEL (reference sequence). V dropped 6 bases and J dropped 3; count of bases not matched to a gene: 2. This CDR3 comprises 13 residues.

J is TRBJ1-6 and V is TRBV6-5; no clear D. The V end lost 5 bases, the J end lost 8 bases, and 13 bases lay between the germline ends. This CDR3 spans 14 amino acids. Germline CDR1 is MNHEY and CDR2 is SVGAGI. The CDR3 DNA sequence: TGTGCCAGCAGTCGACTAGCGAGGGATTCACCCCTCCACTTT. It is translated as CASSRLARDSPLHF.

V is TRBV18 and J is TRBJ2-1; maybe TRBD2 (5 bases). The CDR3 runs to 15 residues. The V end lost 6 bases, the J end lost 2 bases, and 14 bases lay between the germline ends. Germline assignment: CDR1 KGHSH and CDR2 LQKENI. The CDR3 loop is CASSPLAGTYNEQFF. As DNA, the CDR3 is TGTGCCAGCTCCCCCCTCGCGGGCACCTACAATGAGCAGTTCTTC.

This CDR3 reads CASSHGGSNQPQHF. The CDR3 DNA reads as TGTGCCAGCAGCCATGGAGGGAGCAATCAGCCCCAGCATTTT. V is TRBV3-1 (or the pseudogene TRBV3-2) and J is TRBJ1-5; no reliable D call. The CDR3 consists of 14 residues. Germline CDR1 LGHDT, CDR2 YNNKEL (reference sequence). Trimming shortened V by 3 bases and J by 1 base, and 7 bases separated the two germline ends.

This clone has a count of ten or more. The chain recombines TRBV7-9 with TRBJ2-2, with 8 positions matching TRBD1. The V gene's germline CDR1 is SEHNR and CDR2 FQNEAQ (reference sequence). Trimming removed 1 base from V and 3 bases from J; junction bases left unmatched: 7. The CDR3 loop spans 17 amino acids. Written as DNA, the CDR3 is TGTGCCAGCAGCTTAGGACATGGGACAGGATACACCGGGGAGCTGTTTTTT. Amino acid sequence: CASSLGHGTGYTGELFF.

The CDR3 DNA reads as TGTGCCAGCAGACCTTCTACTACTCCGGTACAAGAGACCCAGTACTTC. It encodes CASRPSTTPVQETQYF. This chain links TRBV21-1 with TRBJ2-5; TRBD2, the table's D call, was not compared with the DNA. TRBV21-1 is a recognized pseudogene. The CDR3 loop spans 16 amino acids.

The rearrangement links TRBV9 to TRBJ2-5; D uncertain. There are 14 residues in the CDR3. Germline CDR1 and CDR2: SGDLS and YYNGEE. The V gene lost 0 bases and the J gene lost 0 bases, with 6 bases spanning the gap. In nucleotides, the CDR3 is TGTGCCAGCAGCGTAGCAAGCAACCAAGAGACCCAGTACTTC. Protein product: CASSVASNQETQYF.

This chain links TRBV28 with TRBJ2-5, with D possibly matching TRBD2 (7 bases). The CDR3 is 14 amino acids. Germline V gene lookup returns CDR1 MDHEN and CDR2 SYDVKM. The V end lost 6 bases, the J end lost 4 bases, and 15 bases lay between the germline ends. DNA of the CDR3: TGTGCCAGCAGGCACGAGGGGGGGAGAGAGACCCAGTACTTC. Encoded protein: CASRHEGGRETQYF.

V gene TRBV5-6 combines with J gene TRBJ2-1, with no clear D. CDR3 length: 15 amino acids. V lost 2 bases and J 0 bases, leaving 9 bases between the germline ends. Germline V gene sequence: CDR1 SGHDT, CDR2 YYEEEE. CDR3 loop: CASSLGRSSYNEQFF. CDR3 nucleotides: TGTGCCAGCAGCTTAGGCCGGAGCTCCTACAATGAGCAGTTCTTC.

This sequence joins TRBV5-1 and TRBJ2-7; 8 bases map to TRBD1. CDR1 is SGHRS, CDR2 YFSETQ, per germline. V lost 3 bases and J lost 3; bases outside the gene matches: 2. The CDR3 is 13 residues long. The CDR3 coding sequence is TGCGCCAGCAGCTCAGGGACAGGCTACGAGCAGTACTTC. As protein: CASSSGTGYEQYF.

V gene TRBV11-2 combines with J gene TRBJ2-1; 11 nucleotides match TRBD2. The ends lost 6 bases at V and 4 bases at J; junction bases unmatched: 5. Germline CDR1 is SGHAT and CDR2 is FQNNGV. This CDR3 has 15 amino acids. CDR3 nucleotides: TGTGCCAGCAGTGAGCTAGCGGGAGGTTACAATGAGCAGTTCTTC. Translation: CASSELAGGYNEQFF.

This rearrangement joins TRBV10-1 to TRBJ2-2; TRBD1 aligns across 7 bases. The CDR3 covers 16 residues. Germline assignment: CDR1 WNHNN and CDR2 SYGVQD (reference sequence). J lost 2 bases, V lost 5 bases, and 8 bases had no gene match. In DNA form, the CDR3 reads TGCGCCAGCAGTTTTTATCGGACAGGCAACACCGGGGAGCTGTTTTTT. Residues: CASSFYRTGNTGELFF.

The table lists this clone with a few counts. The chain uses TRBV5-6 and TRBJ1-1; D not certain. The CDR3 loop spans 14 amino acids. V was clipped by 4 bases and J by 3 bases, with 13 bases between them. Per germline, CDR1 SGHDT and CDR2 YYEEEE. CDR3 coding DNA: TGTGCCAGCAGCCCGACGCTCGGGGACACTGAAGCTTTCTTT. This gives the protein CASSPTLGDTEAFF.

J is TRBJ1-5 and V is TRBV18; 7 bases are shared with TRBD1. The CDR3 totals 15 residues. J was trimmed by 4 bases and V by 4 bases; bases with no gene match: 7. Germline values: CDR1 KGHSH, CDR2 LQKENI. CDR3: CASSRDRAYNQPQHF. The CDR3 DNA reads TGTGCCAGCTCACGAGACAGGGCTTATAATCAGCCCCAGCATTTT.

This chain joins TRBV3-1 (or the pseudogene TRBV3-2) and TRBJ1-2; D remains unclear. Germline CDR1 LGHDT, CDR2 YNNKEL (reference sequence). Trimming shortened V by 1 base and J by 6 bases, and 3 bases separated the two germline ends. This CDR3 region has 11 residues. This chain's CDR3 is CASSQGHGYTF. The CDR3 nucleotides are TGTGCCAGCAGCCAAGGGCATGGCTACACCTTC.

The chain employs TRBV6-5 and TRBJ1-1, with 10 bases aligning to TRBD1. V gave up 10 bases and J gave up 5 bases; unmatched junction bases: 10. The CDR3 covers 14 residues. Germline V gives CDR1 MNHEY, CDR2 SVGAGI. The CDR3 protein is CATDGGQGRTEAFF. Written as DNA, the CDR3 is TGTGCCACTGATGGGGGACAGGGGAGGACTGAAGCTTTCTTT.